The 10 T cell receptor beta chains below all came from one sample that was sequenced in a study of cytotoxic CD8 clonotypes in ibrutinib-treated CLL. Only in-frame clones appear in the TCRdb table, and some are missing; sequencing was by immunoSEQ multiplex PCR. The sample consists of around 150,000 clones, roughly four fifths of them appearing once. The sample consisted of PBMCs, taken after 12 months of ibrutinib treatment. The source of these receptors is a human donor with chronic lymphocytic leukemia.

This sequence joins TRBV11-2 and TRBJ2-1, with unresolved D. CDR3 length: 17 residues. The V end lost 1 base, the J end lost 5 bases, and 18 bases lay between the germline ends. The germline CDR1 and CDR2 sequences are SGHAT and FQNNGV. CDR3 DNA sequence: TGTGCCAGCAGCTTAGCCCACCTATACCGGATAAACAATGAGCAGTTCTTC. Translation gives CASSLAHLYRINNEQFF.

This chain joins TRBV18 and TRBJ2-5; 7 positions agree with TRBD1. Germline V lookup: CDR1 KGHSH, CDR2 LQKENI. The CDR3 runs to 14 residues. Trimming removed 5 bases from V and 2 bases from J; junction bases left unmatched: 5. This CDR3 reads CASSFLDRQETQYF. CDR3 coding DNA: TGTGCCAGCTCATTCCTGGACAGGCAAGAGACCCAGTACTTC.

The V gene is TRBV19, the J gene TRBJ1-1; TRBD1 matches at 8 bases. The germline gives CDR1 LNHDA, CDR2 SQIVND (reference sequence). The J segment lost 4 bases and the V segment lost 6 bases, leaving 7 bases of the junction unmatched. This CDR3 is built from 14 residues. The CDR3 sequence: CASSRQGIGTEAFF. The CDR3 bases are TGTGCCAGTAGCAGACAGGGGATTGGCACTGAAGCTTTCTTT.

This rearrangement joins TRBV28 to TRBJ1-2, with 10 bases aligning to TRBD1. V was clipped by 2 bases and J by 7 bases; unmatched bases: 7. This CDR3 is built from 15 residues. Germline-derived CDR1 and CDR2 are MDHEN and SYDVKM. The CDR3 sequence is CASSLVGQGKVGYTF. In DNA form, the CDR3 reads TGTGCCAGCAGTTTAGTGGGACAGGGGAAGGTTGGCTACACCTTC.

The chain has TRBV2 and TRBJ1-1; the D gene is possibly TRBD1 (6 bases). The CDR3 totals 14 residues. Germline CDR1 and CDR2: SNHLY and FYNNEI. Deletions cut 5 bases from V and 7 bases from J, with 17 bases between. The CDR3 coding sequence is TGTGCCAGCAGTAGAACAGGGCAAGCTGGTGAAGCTTTCTTT. Translated, it gives CASSRTGQAGEAFF.

V gene TRBV29-1 combines with J gene TRBJ2-5; TRBD1 might be the D (6 bases). Germline lookup yields CDR1 SQVTM and CDR2 ANQGSEA. Trimming took 6 bases from V and 5 from J, leaving 16 bases between them. This CDR3 has 13 amino acids. The CDR3 coding sequence is TGCAGCGTGAGGGAACAGGGAAGGGAGACCCAGTACTTC. This codes for CSVREQGRETQYF.

The genes are TRBV14 and TRBJ2-3, with D unresolved. V dropped 2 bases and J dropped 9 bases, with 6 bases sitting between them. Per germline, CDR1 SGHDN and CDR2 FVKESK. This CDR3 spans 11 amino acids. CDR3 coding DNA: TGTGCCAGCAGCCAATCAGGAACGCAGTATTTT. This encodes CASSQSGTQYF.

The chain joins TRBV19 to TRBJ1-2; D unresolved. V was shortened by 6 bases and J by 5 bases, with 19 bases between the two germline ends. The V gene's germline CDR1 is LNHDA and CDR2 SQIVND (reference sequence). The CDR3 length is 15 residues. The CDR3, as DNA: TGTGCCAGTAGGGAAGTGAGGGCGTTAGGTTATGGCTACACCTTC. Translated, it gives CASREVRALGYGYTF.

CDR3 DNA sequence: TGTGCCACCAGCAGAGATGCGGGTTACAATGAGCAGTTCTTC. Its protein product is CATSRDAGYNEQFF. This rearrangement joins TRBV15 to TRBJ2-1; a weak D match, TRBD2 (5 bases). Between the trimmed V and J ends, which lost 0 bases and 4 bases, there was a span of 7 bases. This CDR3 is 14 amino acids long. Per the germline V gene, CDR1 is LNHNV and CDR2 is YYDKDF (reference sequence). The entire variable domain, with the rest obtained from reference TRBV15 and TRBJ2-1, is as follows: DAMVIQNPRYQVTQFGKPVTLSCSQTLNHNVMYWYQQKSSQAPKLLFHYYDKDFNNEADTPDNFQSRRPNTSFCFLDIRSPGLGDTAMYLCATSRDAGYNEQFFGPGTRLTVL.

The chain joins TRBV28 to TRBJ2-2, with 12 bases aligning to TRBD2. V lost 9 bases, J lost 7 bases, and 9 bases stayed unmatched. Germline lookup yields CDR1 MDHEN and CDR2 SYDVKM. The CDR3 is 15 amino acids. The CDR3, as DNA: TGTGCCAGTAGACGGACTAGCGGGACCGGCGGGGAGCTGTTTTTT. Translation: CASRRTSGTGGELFF.